The rows below give T cell receptor beta chains drawn from one sample of a study of CD8 T cells in Susac syndrome. TCRdb reprocessed the immunoSEQ multiplex PCR reads via MiXCR and lists one record per CDR3 protein. Seen here are about 140,000 distinct CDR3 sequences, approximately 95% observed once, and the top ten hold approximately 0.09%. The specimen was CD4+ T cells from PBMCs. Receptors were obtained from a human donor in good health. Each CDR3 is given with its conserved first and last residue. D genes are given only for firm matches. The size of a clone is reported for some rows only, either as once, few or many, or as a class for expanded clones.

J,size,V,D,length,CDR3,DNA
TRBJ2-7,NA,TRBV2,TRBD2,15,CASSELLAGDYEQYF,TGTGCCAGCAGTGAACTCCTAGCGGGGGACTACGAGCAGTACTTC
TRBJ2-3,NA,TRBV7-9,TRBD1,18,CASSLIFSDRVSTDTQYF,TGTGCCAGCAGCTTAATCTTTTCCGACAGGGTTAGCACAGATACGCAGTATTTT
TRBJ2-5,few,TRBV28,NA,14,CASSQRAYQETQYF,TGTGCCAGCAGTCAACGGGCTTACCAAGAGACCCAGTACTTC
TRBJ1-1,NA,TRBV20-1,NA,11,CSAGTPAEAFF,TGCAGTGCCGGGACACCGGCTGAAGCTTTCTTT
TRBJ2-6,NA,TRBV19,NA,15,CASSMSNSGANVLTF,TGTGCCAGTAGTATGAGCAACTCTGGGGCCAACGTCCTGACTTTC
TRBJ2-7,NA,TRBV7-2,NA,14,CASSLSDGGYEQYF,TGTGCCAGCAGCTTAAGTGATGGGGGCTACGAGCAGTACTTC
TRBJ1-2,NA,TRBV28,TRBD1,16,CASSRSGTGDSYGYTF,TGTGCCAGCAGTCGAAGCGGGACAGGGGACAGCTATGGCTACACCTTC
TRBJ2-7,once,TRBV11-3,NA,14,CASSASTGSYEQYF,TGTGCCAGCAGCGCGTCGACTGGATCCTACGAGCAGTACTTC
TRBJ1-1,NA,TRBV4-1,TRBD1,15,CASSRTGGMNTEAFF,TGCGCCAGCAGCCGGACAGGGGGCATGAACACTGAAGCTTTCTTT
TRBJ1-5,once,TRBV6-6,NA,16,CASRETITYSNQPQHF,TGTGCCAGCAGGGAGACAATAACCTATAGCAATCAGCCCCAGCATTTT
TRBJ1-1,NA,TRBV10-3,TRBD1,14,CAIRTQGGRTEAFF,TGTGCCATCAGGACGCAGGGGGGGCGGACTGAAGCTTTCTTT
TRBJ1-1,NA,TRBV11-2,TRBD1,14,CASSFTGGQAEAFF,TGTGCCAGCAGCTTTACAGGGGGGCAGGCTGAAGCTTTCTTT
TRBJ2-5,NA,TRBV30,NA,12,CAWSPRGETQYF,TGTGCCTGGAGTCCCCGTGGAGAGACCCAGTACTTC
TRBJ1-5,once,TRBV20-1,NA,13,CSARPGGAQPQHF,TGCAGTGCTAGGCCCGGCGGAGCCCAGCCCCAGCATTTT
TRBJ2-7,NA,TRBV18,TRBD1,14,CASSPLQGAHEQYF,TGTGCCAGCTCACCACTCCAGGGGGCCCACGAGCAGTACTTC
TRBJ2-3,NA,TRBV7-9,NA,16,CASSRQGTSYTDTQYF,TGTGCCAGCAGCCGACAGGGGACTAGTTACACAGATACGCAGTATTTT
TRBJ2-7,NA,TRBV20-1,NA,14,CSARIADISYEQYF,TGCAGTGCTAGGATAGCGGATATCTCCTACGAGCAGTACTTC
TRBJ2-5,NA,TRBV6-6,TRBD2,16,CASSYPGLAGGETQYF,TGTGCCAGCAGTTACCCCGGACTAGCGGGAGGAGAGACCCAGTACTTC
TRBJ2-7,NA,TRBV25-1,NA,13,CASSVVGLYEQYF,TGTGCCAGCAGTGTAGTGGGATTATACGAGCAGTACTTC
TRBJ2-1,NA,TRBV12-3/TRBV12-4,NA,15,CASSPLGTPYNEQFF,TGTGCCAGCAGTCCCCTCGGGACACCCTACAATGAGCAGTTCTTC
TRBJ2-5,NA,TRBV6-6,TRBD1,13,CASSSGTVETQYF,TGTGCCAGCAGTTCGGGGACAGTAGAGACCCAGTACTTC
TRBJ2-1,NA,TRBV15,TRBD2,18,CATSGGGTSGSSYNEQFF,TGTGCCACCAGCGGAGGGGGGACTAGCGGGAGCTCCTACAATGAGCAGTTCTTC